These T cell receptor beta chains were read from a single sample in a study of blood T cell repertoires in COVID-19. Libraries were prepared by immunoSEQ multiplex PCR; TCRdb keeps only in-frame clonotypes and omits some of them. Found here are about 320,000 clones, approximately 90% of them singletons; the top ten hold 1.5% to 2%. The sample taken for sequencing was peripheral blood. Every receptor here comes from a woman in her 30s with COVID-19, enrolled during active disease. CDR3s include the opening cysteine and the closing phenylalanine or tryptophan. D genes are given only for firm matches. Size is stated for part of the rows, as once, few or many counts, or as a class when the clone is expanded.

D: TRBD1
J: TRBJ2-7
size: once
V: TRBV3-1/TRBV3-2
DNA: TGTGCCAGCAGCCCAGGACAGGGATCCTACGAGCAGTACTTC
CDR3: CASSPGQGSYEQYF

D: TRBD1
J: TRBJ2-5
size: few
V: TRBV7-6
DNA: TGTGCCAGCAGCTTGGGGACAGGGGATATCCAAGAGACCCAGTACTTC
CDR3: CASSLGTGDIQETQYF

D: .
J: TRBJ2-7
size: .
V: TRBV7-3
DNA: TGTGCCAGCAGCTACCCCCCCACAGGGATTATTATTCCGGGATCTGACGAGCAGTACTTC
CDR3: CASSYPPTGIIIPGSDEQYF

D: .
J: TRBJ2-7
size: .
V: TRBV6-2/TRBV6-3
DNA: TGTGCCAGCAGCGAGACAGAGGTGGGCTACGAGCAGTACTTC
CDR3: CASSETEVGYEQYF

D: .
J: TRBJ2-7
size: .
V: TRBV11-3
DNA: TGTGCCAGCACCAACAGCTACGAGCAGTACTTC
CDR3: CASTNSYEQYF

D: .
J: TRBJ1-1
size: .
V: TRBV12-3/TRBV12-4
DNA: TGTGCCAGCAGTTTAAGGGGGATTGAAGCTTTCTTT
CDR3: CASSLRGIEAFF

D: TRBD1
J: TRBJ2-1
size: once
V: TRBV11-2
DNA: TGTACCAGCAGCTTAGGGACAGGCTCCTACAATGAGCAGTTCTTC
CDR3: CTSSLGTGSYNEQFF

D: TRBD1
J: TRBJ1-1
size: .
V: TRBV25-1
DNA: TGTGCCAGCAGTGAGGGAACAGGGGGCTCGAGCACTGAAGCTTTCTTT
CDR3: CASSEGTGGSSTEAFF

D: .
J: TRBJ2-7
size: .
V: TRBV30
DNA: TGTGCCTGGAGTGTTGGGGGAGGATACGAGCAGTACTTC
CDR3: CAWSVGGGYEQYF

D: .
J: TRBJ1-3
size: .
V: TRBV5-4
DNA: TGTGCCTCTGGGCACCCTAACTCTGGAAACACCATATATTTT
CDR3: CASGHPNSGNTIYF

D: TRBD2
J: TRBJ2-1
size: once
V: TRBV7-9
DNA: TGTGCCAGCAGCCCACTAGCGGGGGCTTACAATGAGCAGTTCTTC
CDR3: CASSPLAGAYNEQFF

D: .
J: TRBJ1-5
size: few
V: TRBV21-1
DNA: TGTGCCAGCAGCCCGGGTCCTCGGCGCAATCAGCCCCAGCATTTT
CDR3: CASSPGPRRNQPQHF

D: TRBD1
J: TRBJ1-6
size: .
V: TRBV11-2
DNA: TGTGCCAGCAGCTTAGATGCCCGGGACAGGGGACTATCACCCCTCCACTTT
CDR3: CASSLDARDRGLSPLHF

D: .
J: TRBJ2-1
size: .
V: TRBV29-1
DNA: TGCAGCGTTGAAGACCCCTATGAGGAAAAGTTCTTC
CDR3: CSVEDPYEEKFF

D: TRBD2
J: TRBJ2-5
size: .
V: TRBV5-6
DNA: TGTGCCAGCAGCTTGGCAGGGACTAGCGGGGCGGAGACCCAGTACTTC
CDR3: CASSLAGTSGAETQYF

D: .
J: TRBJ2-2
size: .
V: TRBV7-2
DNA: TGTGCCAGCAGCTTAGCGCTCCAAAAAGAGGGCGGGGAGCTGTTTTTT
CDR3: CASSLALQKEGGELFF

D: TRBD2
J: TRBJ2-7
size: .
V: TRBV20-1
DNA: TGCAGTGCTAGTTCAGCGGGACCTTACGAGCAGTACTTC
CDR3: CSASSAGPYEQYF

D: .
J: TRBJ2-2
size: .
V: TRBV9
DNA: TGTGCCAGCAGCGTAGAGTCGGGTTTCGCCGGGGAGCTGTTTTTT
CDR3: CASSVESGFAGELFF

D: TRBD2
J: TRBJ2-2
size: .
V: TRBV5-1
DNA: TGCGCCAGCAGCTTATGGACTAGCTTGCCCGGGGAGCTGTTTTTT
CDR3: CASSLWTSLPGELFF

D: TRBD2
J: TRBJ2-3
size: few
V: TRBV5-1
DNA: TGCGCCAGCAGCTTGGCCGAGCGGGGGGGCACAGATACGCAGTATTTT
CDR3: CASSLAERGGTDTQYF

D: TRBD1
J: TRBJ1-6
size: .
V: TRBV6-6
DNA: TGTGCCAGCAGTCGAGCCGGGACAGGGGTGAATTCACCCCTCCACTTT
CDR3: CASSRAGTGVNSPLHF

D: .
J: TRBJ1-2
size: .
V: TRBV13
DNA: TGTGCCAGCAGCAGGGGGTTGGGTGGCTACACCTTC
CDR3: CASSRGLGGYTF

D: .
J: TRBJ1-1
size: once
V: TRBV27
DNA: TGTGCCAGCAGTTATATGGGCCACCCGGCTTTCTTT
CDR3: CASSYMGHPAFF

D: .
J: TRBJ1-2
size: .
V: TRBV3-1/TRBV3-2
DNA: TGTGCCAGCAGCCAAGGGGCGGGGGCAGGATTGAATGGCTACACCTTC
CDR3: CASSQGAGAGLNGYTF